This passage covers 3 T cell receptor beta chains from one sample sequenced in a study of cytomegalovirus exposure and HLA in healthy donors. The data were produced by immunoSEQ multiplex PCR, yet TCRdb's version contains in-frame clones alone and is incomplete. The sample records some 320,000 clones, roughly 87% being singletons. The material sequenced was PBMCs. The receptors stem from a woman aged 30 to 39 in good health and CMV-seropositive.

The rearrangement joins TRBV11-2 to TRBJ2-1; 7 nucleotides match TRBD2. The germline gives CDR1 SGHAT, CDR2 FQNNGV. V lost 5 bases and J lost 9; bases outside the gene matches: 13. The CDR3 contains 15 residues. CDR3 coding DNA: TGTGCCAGCAGCCCTTGGAGGGCGGGAGTATTTGAGCAGTTCTTC. Its translation is CASSPWRAGVFEQFF. Based on the CDR3 plus reference TRBV11-2 and TRBJ2-1, the full variable domain is EAGVAQSPRYKIIEKRQSVAFWCNPISGHATLYWYQQILGQGPKLLIQFQNNGVVDDSQLPKDRFSAERLKGVDSTLKIQPAKLEDSAVYLCASSPWRAGVFEQFFGPGTRLTVL.

This clone was recorded only once. V usage is TRBV30 and J usage is TRBJ2-1, with TRBD2 matching 11 bases. From germline, CDR1 is GTSNPN and CDR2 SVGIG (reference sequence). This CDR3 spans 16 amino acids. The V and J ends lost 4 bases and 4 bases, in that order; junction bases with no gene match: 9. CDR3 DNA sequence: TGTGCCTGGATCCCCCAACTAGCGGGAGCTTACAATGAGCAGTTCTTC. Amino acids: CAWIPQLAGAYNEQFF.

The rearrangement uses TRBV25-1 and TRBJ2-3; D is unclear. The CDR3 contains 13 residues. CDR1 is MGHDK, CDR2 SYGVNS, per germline. V shed 7 bases and J shed 2 bases, with 10 bases lying between them. The CDR3 DNA sequence: TGTGCCAGCAACACCCTCACCACAGATACGCAGTATTTT. Residues: CASNTLTTDTQYF. The variable domain in full, with the rest retrieved from reference TRBV25-1 and TRBJ2-3, is EADIYQTPRYLVIGTGKKITLECSQTMGHDKMYWYQQDPGMELHLIHYSYGVNSTEKGDLSSESTVSRIRTEHFPLTLESARPSHTSQYLCASNTLTTDTQYFGPGTRLTVL.